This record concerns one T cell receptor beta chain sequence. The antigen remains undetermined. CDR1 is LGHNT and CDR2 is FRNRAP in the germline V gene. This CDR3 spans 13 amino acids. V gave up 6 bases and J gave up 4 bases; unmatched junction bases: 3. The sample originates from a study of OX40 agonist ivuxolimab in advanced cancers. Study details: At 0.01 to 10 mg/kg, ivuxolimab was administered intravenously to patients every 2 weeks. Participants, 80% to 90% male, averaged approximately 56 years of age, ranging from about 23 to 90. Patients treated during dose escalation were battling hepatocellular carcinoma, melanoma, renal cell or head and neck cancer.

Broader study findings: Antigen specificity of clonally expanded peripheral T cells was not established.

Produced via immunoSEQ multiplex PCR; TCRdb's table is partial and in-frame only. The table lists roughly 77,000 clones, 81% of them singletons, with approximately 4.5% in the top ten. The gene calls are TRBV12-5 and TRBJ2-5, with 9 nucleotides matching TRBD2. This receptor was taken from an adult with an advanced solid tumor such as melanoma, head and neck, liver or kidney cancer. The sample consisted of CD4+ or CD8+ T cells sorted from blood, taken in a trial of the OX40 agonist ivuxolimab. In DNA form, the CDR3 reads TGTGCTAGTGGCTCTAGCGGGGTAGAGACCCAGTACTTC. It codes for CASGSSGVETQYF.